This is a list of T cell receptor beta chains from one sample in a study of CD8+ T cells in alopecia areata. TCRdb's copy holds only in-frame clones and misses some; the assay was immunoSEQ multiplex PCR. Among about 7,400 clones listed, roughly 67% were seen once. Sequenced here: skin, sampled at week 4, from a patient treated with tofacitinib. The receptors originated from a human donor with alopecia areata. Each CDR3 is given with its conserved first and last residue. The D gene is left open where the match is weak. Expanded clones are given a class, and other clones once, few, many or no size at all.

j_gene: TRBJ2-1
abundance: .
d_gene: TRBD2
v_gene: TRBV4-1
CDR3nt: TGCGCCAGCAGCCAACCTTTAGGACTAGCGGTTTCCAATGAGCAGTTCTTC
CDR3aa: CASSQPLGLAVSNEQFF

j_gene: TRBJ2-7
abundance: few
d_gene: .
v_gene: TRBV7-8
CDR3nt: TGTGCCAGCAGCTTAGAACTTATATCCTACGAGCAGTACTTC
CDR3aa: CASSLELISYEQYF

j_gene: TRBJ1-1
abundance: .
d_gene: .
v_gene: TRBV11-1
CDR3nt: TGTGCCAGCAGCCCGCGGGGCCCTTTGACTGAAGCTTTCTTT
CDR3aa: CASSPRGPLTEAFF

j_gene: TRBJ2-2
abundance: .
d_gene: TRBD2
v_gene: TRBV27
CDR3nt: TGTGCCAGCAGTCCCGGACTAGCGGGAGACGGGGAGCTGTTTTTT
CDR3aa: CASSPGLAGDGELFF

j_gene: TRBJ2-2
abundance: .
d_gene: .
v_gene: TRBV4-2
CDR3nt: TGTGCCAGCAGCCAACCATTGGGGGCGGGCACCGGGGAGCTGGTTTTT
CDR3aa: CASSQPLGAGTGELVF

j_gene: TRBJ2-7
abundance: once
d_gene: TRBD1
v_gene: TRBV5-5
CDR3nt: TGTGCCAGCAGCCCCGGGACAGGGGCCCACGAGCAGTACTTC
CDR3aa: CASSPGTGAHEQYF

j_gene: TRBJ1-1
abundance: .
d_gene: .
v_gene: TRBV5-4
CDR3nt: TGTGCCAGCAGCTTCCCGAGGGTCGGGGGCACTGAAGCTTTCTTT
CDR3aa: CASSFPRVGGTEAFF

j_gene: TRBJ2-7
abundance: .
d_gene: .
v_gene: TRBV25-1
CDR3nt: TGTGCCAGCAGTGACTTAAACCGGGACAAGTACGAGCAGTACTTC
CDR3aa: CASSDLNRDKYEQYF

j_gene: TRBJ2-7
abundance: .
d_gene: TRBD1
v_gene: TRBV14
CDR3nt: TGTGCCATCAGCCTGACAGGGGGGATGAGCGAGCAGTACTTC
CDR3aa: CAISLTGGMSEQYF

j_gene: TRBJ2-5
abundance: few
d_gene: TRBD2
v_gene: TRBV27
CDR3nt: TGTGCCAGCAGTCGAGGACTAGCGGGAGTAAGGGAAGAGACCCAGTACTTC
CDR3aa: CASSRGLAGVREETQYF

j_gene: TRBJ2-7
abundance: .
d_gene: TRBD2
v_gene: TRBV19
CDR3nt: TGTGCCAGTAGTAGCCGGACTAGCGGGGCTACCTACGAGCAGTACTTC
CDR3aa: CASSSRTSGATYEQYF

j_gene: TRBJ2-5
abundance: .
d_gene: TRBD2
v_gene: TRBV30
CDR3nt: TGTGCCTGGAGTCGCGGGAGTGGTGAGACCCAGTACTTC
CDR3aa: CAWSRGSGETQYF

j_gene: TRBJ2-2
abundance: .
d_gene: .
v_gene: TRBV7-3
CDR3nt: TGTGCCAGCAGCTTATTCGCAGGGGTCGACACCGGGGAGCTGTTTTTT
CDR3aa: CASSLFAGVDTGELFF

j_gene: TRBJ1-1
abundance: .
d_gene: TRBD1
v_gene: TRBV5-5
CDR3nt: TGTGCCAGCAGCCCTGGGACAGCGGGCGTTGTAGCTTTCTTT
CDR3aa: CASSPGTAGVVAFF

j_gene: TRBJ2-7
abundance: .
d_gene: TRBD1
v_gene: TRBV7-2
CDR3nt: TGTGCCAGCAGCTCGACAGGGGGGAACTACGAGCAGTACTTC
CDR3aa: CASSSTGGNYEQYF

j_gene: TRBJ2-1
abundance: .
d_gene: .
v_gene: TRBV6-6
CDR3nt: TGTGCCAGCAGTTACTCACAGTACAATGAGCAGTTCTTC
CDR3aa: CASSYSQYNEQFF

j_gene: TRBJ2-1
abundance: .
d_gene: .
v_gene: TRBV15
CDR3nt: TGTGCCACCAGCAGACAAAAGGGTATGGCTGAGTTCTTC
CDR3aa: CATSRQKGMAEFF

j_gene: TRBJ2-7
abundance: .
d_gene: TRBD2
v_gene: TRBV10-3
CDR3nt: TGTGCCATCAGTGCACAGCGGGAGTGGTACGAGCAGTACTTC
CDR3aa: CAISAQREWYEQYF

j_gene: TRBJ2-7
abundance: few
d_gene: TRBD1
v_gene: TRBV19
CDR3nt: TGTGCCAGTAGTCGGTCGGGACAGGGTATCCACGAGCAGTACTTC
CDR3aa: CASSRSGQGIHEQYF

j_gene: TRBJ1-2
abundance: .
d_gene: .
v_gene: TRBV18
CDR3nt: TGTGCCAGCGCACCGTCCGAAAATCTAGGGGGGGGGCGATATGGCTACACCTTC
CDR3aa: CASAPSENLGGGRYGYTF

j_gene: TRBJ2-4
abundance: .
d_gene: .
v_gene: TRBV4-1
CDR3nt: TGCGCCAGCAGCCAAACGGGACCAAACATTCAGTACTTC
CDR3aa: CASSQTGPNIQYF

j_gene: TRBJ2-7
abundance: few
d_gene: .
v_gene: TRBV7-3
CDR3nt: TGTGCCAGCAGCTTAAATGGGGGGATAGTTGGCGAGCAGTACTTC
CDR3aa: CASSLNGGIVGEQYF

j_gene: TRBJ2-3
abundance: .
d_gene: .
v_gene: TRBV7-8
CDR3nt: TGTGCCAGCAGGGGGGAGAGTAGGGTGGCAGATACGCAGTATTTT
CDR3aa: CASRGESRVADTQYF

j_gene: TRBJ1-3
abundance: .
d_gene: TRBD1
v_gene: TRBV9
CDR3nt: TGTGCCAGCAGCGTATTACCTCGGGGACAGGCAAACTCTGGAAACACCATATATTTT
CDR3aa: CASSVLPRGQANSGNTIYF

j_gene: TRBJ1-1
abundance: .
d_gene: TRBD1
v_gene: TRBV27
CDR3nt: TGTGCCAGCAGTCTCCAACCGGGACAGGGGGCGCAAGGGAGAGTGACTGAAGCTTTCTTT
CDR3aa: CASSLQPGQGAQGRVTEAFF

j_gene: TRBJ2-1
abundance: .
d_gene: .
v_gene: TRBV4-3
CDR3nt: TGCGCCAGCAGCCAACCCATAAGTAAGCGTTCCTCCTACAATGAGCAGTTCTTC
CDR3aa: CASSQPISKRSSYNEQFF

j_gene: TRBJ1-1
abundance: few
d_gene: .
v_gene: TRBV5-1
CDR3nt: TGCGCCAGCAGGGAAGGGGGAATGAACACTGAAGCTTTCTTT
CDR3aa: CASREGGMNTEAFF

j_gene: TRBJ2-5
abundance: few
d_gene: TRBD1
v_gene: TRBV2
CDR3nt: TGTGCCAGCAGTATTGCAGGTTGGCAGGGGGCTCAAGAGACCCAGTACTTC
CDR3aa: CASSIAGWQGAQETQYF

j_gene: TRBJ1-2
abundance: .
d_gene: TRBD1
v_gene: TRBV14
CDR3nt: TGTGCCAGCAGCCAAACGACAGGGGGCTACAGTGGCTATGGCTACACCTTC
CDR3aa: CASSQTTGGYSGYGYTF

j_gene: TRBJ2-7
abundance: .
d_gene: TRBD1
v_gene: TRBV5-1
CDR3nt: TGCGCCAGCAGCCGACAGGGGATCGGTAGTGGTTACGAGCAGTACTTC
CDR3aa: CASSRQGIGSGYEQYF

j_gene: TRBJ2-6
abundance: .
d_gene: TRBD2
v_gene: TRBV27
CDR3nt: TGTGCCAGCAGTTTCCGAACTAGCGGGAGCTTTGATGGGGCCAACGTCCTGACTTTC
CDR3aa: CASSFRTSGSFDGANVLTF

j_gene: TRBJ2-3
abundance: .
d_gene: .
v_gene: TRBV29-1
CDR3nt: TGCAGCGTTGGGATTCCGGGACTTCTCACAGATACGCAGTATTTT
CDR3aa: CSVGIPGLLTDTQYF

j_gene: TRBJ2-1
abundance: .
d_gene: .
v_gene: TRBV7-2
CDR3nt: TGTGCCGTCAGGGGAAGGACCTACAATGAGCAGTTCTTC
CDR3aa: CAVRGRTYNEQFF

j_gene: TRBJ2-5
abundance: few
d_gene: .
v_gene: TRBV11-3
CDR3nt: TGTGCCAGCAGCTCTAGGCCCCTCATTGAGACCCAGTACTTC
CDR3aa: CASSSRPLIETQYF

j_gene: TRBJ2-7
abundance: once
d_gene: .
v_gene: TRBV18
CDR3nt: TGTGCCAGCTCACCACAGGGCAGGGTAAACTACGAGCAGTACTTC
CDR3aa: CASSPQGRVNYEQYF

j_gene: TRBJ1-5
abundance: few
d_gene: .
v_gene: TRBV6-5
CDR3nt: TGTGCCAGCGGGAGCGGGCCTTCAGAACAGCCCCAGCATTTT
CDR3aa: CASGSGPSEQPQHF

j_gene: TRBJ2-7
abundance: few
d_gene: .
v_gene: TRBV18
CDR3nt: TGTGCCAGCTCACCAGGGGTGGCCGCCTACGAGCAGTACTTC
CDR3aa: CASSPGVAAYEQYF

j_gene: TRBJ2-7
abundance: .
d_gene: TRBD2
v_gene: TRBV7-2
CDR3nt: TGTGCCAGCAGCTCGGCGCCCCTCCTACTAGCGGGAGGGGCGGACGAGCAGTACTTC
CDR3aa: CASSSAPLLLAGGADEQYF

j_gene: TRBJ2-3
abundance: .
d_gene: .
v_gene: TRBV7-2
CDR3nt: TGTGCCAGCAGCCCCTCATCTTTTACCGGAAGAACAGATACGCAGTATTTT
CDR3aa: CASSPSSFTGRTDTQYF

j_gene: TRBJ2-7
abundance: few
d_gene: TRBD1
v_gene: TRBV19
CDR3nt: TGTGCCAGTAGTGTTCCTGACAGGGTTTGGGAGCAGTACTTC
CDR3aa: CASSVPDRVWEQYF

j_gene: TRBJ1-4
abundance: .
d_gene: TRBD1
v_gene: TRBV5-4
CDR3nt: TGTGCCAGCAGCTTGGATGGGACAGGCAATGAAAAACTGTTTTTT
CDR3aa: CASSLDGTGNEKLFF

j_gene: TRBJ2-2
abundance: few
d_gene: .
v_gene: TRBV25-1
CDR3nt: TGTGCCAGCAGTGGGACAGTGAACACCGGGGAGCTGTTTTTT
CDR3aa: CASSGTVNTGELFF

j_gene: TRBJ1-2
abundance: .
d_gene: .
v_gene: TRBV21-1
CDR3nt: TGTGCCAGCAGAAACCCGGGACAGGGATACTATGGCTACACCTTC
CDR3aa: CASRNPGQGYYGYTF

j_gene: TRBJ2-7
abundance: .
d_gene: .
v_gene: TRBV23-1
CDR3nt: TGCGCCAGCAGTCAATTGGCAGGGTTGACCTACGAGCAGTACTTC
CDR3aa: CASSQLAGLTYEQYF